This TCR beta chain came from a study of blood T cell repertoires in COVID-19. Background on the study: The analysed material was cDNA or gDNA that came from T cells, B-cell-depleted T cells, or PBMCs.

Profiled with immunoSEQ multiplex PCR; TCRdb holds only in-frame clones, not every one. Of under 200,000 clones detected, 84% appear once; the ten largest clones hold more than 14%. Germline V CDR1 and CDR2: MNHEY, SMNVEV (reference sequence). The V end lost 8 bases, the J end lost 3 bases, and 14 bases lay between the germline ends. The CDR3 is 13 residues long. Sample: peripheral blood. This clonotype was obtained from a woman between 65 and 79 years old with COVID-19, enrolled during active disease. The rearrangement uses TRBV27 and TRBJ2-7, with D possibly being TRBD1 (6 bases). In DNA, the CDR3 is TGTGCCAGCGGCAAAACAGGGTTCTACGAGCAGTACTTC. Its translation: CASGKTGFYEQYF.